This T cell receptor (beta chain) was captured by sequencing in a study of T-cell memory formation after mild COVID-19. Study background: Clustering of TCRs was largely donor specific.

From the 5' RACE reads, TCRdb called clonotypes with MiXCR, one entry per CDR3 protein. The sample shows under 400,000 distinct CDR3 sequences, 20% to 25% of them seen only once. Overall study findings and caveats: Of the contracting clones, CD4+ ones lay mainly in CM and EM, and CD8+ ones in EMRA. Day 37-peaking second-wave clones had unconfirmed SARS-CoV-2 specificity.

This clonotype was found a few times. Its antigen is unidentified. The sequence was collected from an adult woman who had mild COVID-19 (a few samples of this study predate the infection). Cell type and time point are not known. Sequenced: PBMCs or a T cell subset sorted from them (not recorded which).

CDR3 amino acids: CASSGPTGTAFF. As DNA, the CDR3 is TGTGCCAGCAGCGGACCAACCGGGACAGCTTTCTTT. The chain employs TRBV9 and TRBJ1-1; TRBD1 is a possible D gene (5 bases). V gave up 3 bases and J gave up 10 bases, with 13 bases separating them. The CDR3 totals 12 residues. CDR1 and CDR2 from the germline V gene are SGDLS and YYNGEE.